Detailed here is one T cell receptor beta chain. It has no known antigen specificity. It has no much larger one-base neighbor in the sample; base qualities were not kept. At the junction V is shortened by 1 base and J by 9 bases, with 16 bases in between. CDR1 LGHDT and CDR2 YNNKEL were looked up in the germline V gene (reference sequence). The CDR3 covers 16 residues, taking in both the cysteine and the phenylalanine. The read is trimmed to its CDR3 DNA, 48 bases read in frame from base 1. This entry is derived from a study of blood T cell repertoires in COVID-19 (dated by TCRdb to 2019 to 2021). For the wider study: Samples covering the acute and convalescent phases of COVID-19 were provided by collaborators in the United States, Italy and Spain. Sample metadata almost always included a de-identified subject ID, COVID-19 status, age in years and sex. The repertoires were made available in a free public database intended to serve as a resource for research on the immune response to SARS-CoV-2. The material from the prospective study consisted of cDNA or gDNA derived from T cells, B-cell-depleted T cells, or PBMCs. Subjects who had been exposed to COVID-19, were actively infected with it, or had recovered from it provided the deeply sampled blood TCRbeta repertoires that made up the dataset. Where available, HLA class I and class II types were taken from metadata supplied by the sample provider and were not determined by assay-based typing. Samples came from the ongoing ImmuneRACE study (first 160 participants) plus 1,254 subjects from 6 global collaborators. The paper's findings and limits, for the study overall: Clinical and demographic metadata were provided uncurated, with the amount varying by source and participant.

In Seattle, one collaborating source enrolled patients while the infection was active and tracked those patients longitudinally over the course of disease. The collaborating institutions used their own protocols to collect whole blood in K2EDTA tubes. For TCRbeta analysis, collaborator samples were shipped as frozen whole blood, as isolated PBMCs, or as DNA extracted from either sample type. The immunoSEQ Assay, a bias-controlled multiplex PCR, was used to amplify TCRbeta CDR3 regions from genomic DNA. In the original analysis: Within the assay, amplification of reference gene primers was used to estimate how many nucleated cells each sample contained. Sequence reads were collapsed and filtered to measure the absolute abundance of every unique TCRbeta CDR3 rearrangement. For each sample, productive Simpson clonality was calculated as the square root of Simpson's diversity index across productive rearrangements. Not all clones reach the TCRdb copy of this immuneACCESS table, which keeps in-frame sequences only. Checked studies attribute under half of the gap to unresolved V genes and leave the rest unexplained. V, J and clone size reflect that table, while D and trimming were determined from the DNA. The table for this sample lists roughly 400,000 clones; 80% to 90% of them were counted only once. About 2.3% of the sample comes from the top ten.

The TCR comes from a woman aged 55-70 years with COVID-19, enrolled during active disease. The chain is encoded by TRBV3-1 (or the pseudogene TRBV3-2) joined to TRBJ1-6, with a tentative D gene TRBD1 over 6 matching bases. Specimen: peripheral blood. The base sequence is TGTGCCAGCAGCCAAGGGGGACACCCTAAGGCTTCACCCCTCCACTTT. Its protein reads: CASSQGGHPKASPLHF.